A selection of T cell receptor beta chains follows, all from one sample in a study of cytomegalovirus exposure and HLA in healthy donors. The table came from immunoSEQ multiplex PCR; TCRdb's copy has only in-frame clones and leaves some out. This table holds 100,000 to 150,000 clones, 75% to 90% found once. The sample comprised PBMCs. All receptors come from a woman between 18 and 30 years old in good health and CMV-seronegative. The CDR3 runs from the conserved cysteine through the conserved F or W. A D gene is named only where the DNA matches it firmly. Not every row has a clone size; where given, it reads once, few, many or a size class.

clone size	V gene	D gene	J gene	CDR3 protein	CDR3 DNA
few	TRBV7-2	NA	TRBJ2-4	CASSPQGRLAKNIQYF	TGTGCCAGCAGCCCACAGGGGAGGCTAGCCAAAAACATTCAGTACTTC
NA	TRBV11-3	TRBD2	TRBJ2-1	CASSLLAGGNEQFF	TGTGCCAGCAGTCTACTAGCGGGGGGCAATGAGCAGTTCTTC
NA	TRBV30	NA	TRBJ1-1	CAWVRGGFAEAFF	TGTGCCTGGGTCAGGGGTGGTTTCGCTGAAGCTTTCTTT
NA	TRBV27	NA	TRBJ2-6	CASSLTGNPGANVLTF	TGTGCCAGCAGTTTAACCGGGAATCCTGGGGCCAACGTCCTGACTTTC
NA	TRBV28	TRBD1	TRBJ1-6	CASSDTGDSPLHF	TGTGCCAGCAGTGATACAGGGGATTCACCCCTCCACTTT
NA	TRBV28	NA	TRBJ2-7	CASRFTDSYEQYF	TGTGCCAGCAGATTTACCGATAGCTACGAGCAGTACTTC
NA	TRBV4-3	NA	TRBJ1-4	CASSQDIGATNEKLFF	TGCGCCAGCAGCCAAGACATAGGAGCAACTAATGAAAAACTGTTTTTT
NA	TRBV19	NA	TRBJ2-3	CASSIDRGTDTQYF	TGTGCCAGTAGTATAGATCGGGGGACAGATACGCAGTATTTT
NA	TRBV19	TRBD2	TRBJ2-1	CASSTTSGRNEQFF	TGTGCCAGTAGTACCACTAGCGGGAGGAATGAGCAGTTCTTC
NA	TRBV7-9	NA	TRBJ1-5	CASSPSLSDQPQHF	TGTGCCAGCAGCCCTTCCCTTAGCGATCAGCCCCAGCATTTT
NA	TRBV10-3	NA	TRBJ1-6	CAISDKEMGSPLHF	TGTGCCATCAGTGACAAGGAGATGGGTTCACCCCTCCACTTT
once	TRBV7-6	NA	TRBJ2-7	CASSSTPRDEQYF	TGTGCCAGCAGCTCCACCCCCAGGGACGAGCAGTACTTC
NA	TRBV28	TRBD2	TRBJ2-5	CASCLAVSETQYF	TGTGCCAGCTGTCTAGCGGTGTCGGAGACCCAGTACTTC
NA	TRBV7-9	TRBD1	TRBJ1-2	CASSITGEGYTF	TGTGCCAGCAGCATTACAGGGGAGGGCTACACCTTC
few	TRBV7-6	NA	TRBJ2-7	CASSLGRETYEQYF	TGTGCCAGCAGCTTAGGCCGGGAGACCTACGAGCAGTACTTC
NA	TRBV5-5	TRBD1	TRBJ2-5	CASTKTGGRPQETQYF	TGTGCCAGCACCAAGACAGGGGGAAGACCCCAAGAGACCCAGTACTTC
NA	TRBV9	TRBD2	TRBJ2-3	CASSEATREDGADTQYF	TGTGCCAGCAGCGAGGCTACACGGGAGGACGGCGCAGATACGCAGTATTTT
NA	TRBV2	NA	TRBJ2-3	CASSDISGSTDTQYF	TGTGCCAGCAGTGATATAAGCGGGAGCACAGATACGCAGTATTTT
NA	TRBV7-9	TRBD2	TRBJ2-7	CASSFGASGRARYEQYF	TGTGCCAGCAGCTTTGGGGCTAGCGGGAGGGCCCGCTACGAGCAGTACTTC
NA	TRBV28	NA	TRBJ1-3	CATLTPGAGNTIYF	TGTGCCACCCTAACCCCGGGGGCTGGAAACACCATATATTTT
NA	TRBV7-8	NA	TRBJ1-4	CASSSGAAREKLFF	TGTGCCAGCAGCTCTGGGGCGGCGAGGGAAAAACTGTTTTTT
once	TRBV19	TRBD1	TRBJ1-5	CASSSSTGASNQPQHF	TGTGCCAGTAGTTCCTCGACAGGGGCTAGCAATCAGCCCCAGCATTTT
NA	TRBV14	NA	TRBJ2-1	CASSQEPDDSYNEQFF	TGTGCCAGCAGCCAAGAACCCGACGACAGTTACAATGAGCAGTTCTTC
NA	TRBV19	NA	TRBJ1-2	CASSISGTTNYGYTF	TGTGCCAGTAGTATCAGCGGGACCACTAACTATGGCTACACCTTC
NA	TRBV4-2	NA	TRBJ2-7	CASSQVGYEQYF	TGTGCCAGCAGCCAAGTCGGGTACGAGCAGTACTTC
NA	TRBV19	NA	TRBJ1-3	CASSPPVNGNTIYF	TGTGCCAGTAGTCCCCCAGTGAACGGAAACACCATATATTTT
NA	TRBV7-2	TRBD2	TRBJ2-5	CASSPAGSQETQYF	TGTGCCAGCAGCCCAGCGGGGTCCCAAGAGACCCAGTACTTC
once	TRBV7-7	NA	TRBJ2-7	CASSLVQGSYEQYF	TGTGCCAGCAGCTTAGTTCAGGGTTCCTACGAGCAGTACTTC
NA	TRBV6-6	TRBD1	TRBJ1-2	CASSPSQGARGYTF	TGTGCCAGCAGTCCGAGTCAGGGGGCGCGGGGCTACACCTTC
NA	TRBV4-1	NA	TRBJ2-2	CASSHLGGSGTGELFF	TGCGCCAGCAGCCATCTCGGCGGGTCGGGCACCGGGGAGCTGTTTTTT
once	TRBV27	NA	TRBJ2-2	CASSFPSGELFF	TGTGCCAGCAGTTTCCCTAGCGGGGAGCTGTTTTTT
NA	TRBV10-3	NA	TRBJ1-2	CAIRGAAENGYTF	TGTGCCATCAGGGGGGCTGCAGAGAATGGCTACACCTTC
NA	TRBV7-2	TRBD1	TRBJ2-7	CASSPPGQLYEQYF	TGTGCCAGCAGCCCGCCGGGACAGTTATACGAGCAGTACTTC
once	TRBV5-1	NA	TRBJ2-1	CASSLGMGAAGNEQFF	TGCGCCAGCAGCTTGGGGATGGGAGCTGCTGGAAATGAGCAGTTCTTC
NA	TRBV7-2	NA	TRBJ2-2	CASSLASGTGELFF	TGTGCCAGCAGCTTAGCTTCAGGGACCGGGGAGCTGTTTTTT
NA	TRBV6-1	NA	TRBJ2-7	CASSEGSTGPGWDEQYF	TGTGCCAGCAGTGAAGGGTCTACAGGGCCAGGGTGGGACGAGCAGTACTTC
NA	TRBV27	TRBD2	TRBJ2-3	CASSPLSGRTDTQYF	TGTGCCAGCAGTCCCCTTAGCGGGAGGACAGATACGCAGTATTTT
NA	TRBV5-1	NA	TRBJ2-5	CASSVTEPQETQYF	TGCGCCAGCAGCGTGACAGAGCCACAAGAGACCCAGTACTTC
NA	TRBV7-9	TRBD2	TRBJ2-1	CASRSLAATSYNEQFF	TGTGCCAGCAGGTCCCTAGCGGCGACCTCCTACAATGAGCAGTTCTTC
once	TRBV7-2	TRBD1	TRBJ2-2	CASSLVGTVYTGELFF	TGTGCCAGCAGCTTAGTAGGGACAGTCTACACCGGGGAGCTGTTTTTT